This passage covers 4 T cell receptor beta chains from one sample sequenced in a study of identical twins. Via MiXCR, TCRdb re-called the 5' RACE reads, giving one row per CDR3 protein. Of 550,000 to 800,000 distinct CDR3 sequences in the sample, about 7.6% were seen once. This same sample was also part of a study on yellow fever vaccine responses in identical twins.

Sequencing used PBMCs. These receptors were taken from a woman aged 18-29 years in good health.

A few counts support this clonotype. V is TRBV5-1 and J is TRBJ2-7, with 9 bases matching TRBD2. CDR3 length: 14 residues. Germline V gene sequence: CDR1 SGHRS, CDR2 YFSETQ. Trimming at V came to 4 bases and at J to 5 bases, leaving 7 bases not matched to a gene. The CDR3, as DNA: TGCGCCAGCAGCCCCCTAGCGGGATATAACGAGCAGTACTTC. Translated: CASSPLAGYNEQYF.

The V call is TRBV12-3 or TRBV12-4, the J call TRBJ2-5; D is perhaps TRBD2 (5 bases). The CDR3 consists of 13 residues. V dropped 6 bases and J dropped 4 bases, with 12 bases sitting between them. The CDR3 region is CASRAFGGETQYF. In nucleotides, the CDR3 is TGTGCCAGCAGGGCGTTTGGAGGAGAGACCCAGTACTTC.

The chain recombines TRBV6-2 or TRBV6-3 with TRBJ1-1; 9 nucleotides align to TRBD1. J was trimmed by 2 bases and V by 7 bases; bases with no gene match: 8. Germline values: CDR1 MNHEY, CDR2 SVGEGT. The CDR3 has 15 amino acids. The CDR3 sequence: CASTSGTGYNTEAFF. The CDR3 DNA follows: TGTGCCAGCACTTCCGGGACAGGGTATAACACTGAAGCTTTCTTT.

V gene TRBV7-9 combines with J gene TRBJ2-5; D not resolved. V was shortened by 1 base and J by 4 bases, with 10 bases between the two germline ends. The CDR3 has 14 residues. Germline CDR1 is SEHNR and CDR2 is FQNEAQ (reference sequence). The CDR3 reads CASSLDILTETQYF. CDR3 DNA sequence: TGTGCCAGCAGCTTAGACATCTTAACAGAGACCCAGTACTTC.